The rows below give T cell receptor beta chains drawn from one sample of a study of neoadjuvant nivolumab and ipilimumab in lung cancer. Using immunoSEQ multiplex PCR, the repertoire was profiled, and TCRdb retains in-frame clones only, with some absent. The sample lists approximately 21,000 clones; roughly 84% were seen once. The sequenced sample was peripheral blood, obtained before neoadjuvant nivolumab, alone or with ipilimumab. These receptors were taken from an adult with non-small cell lung cancer. The CDR3 runs from the conserved cysteine through the conserved F or W. Each record gives: V gene, J gene, CDR3 protein.

>TRBV7-9|TRBJ1-4
CASSTGTGPSNEKLFF
>TRBV4-3|TRBJ1-4
CASSQDWDRDEKLFF
>TRBV18|TRBJ1-1
CASSGTVNTEAFF
>TRBV5-5|TRBJ1-2
CASSLRIDYGYTF
>TRBV9|TRBJ1-2
CASSEGMGGYGYTF
>TRBV4-2|TRBJ2-1
CASSQRHKTSGSPGEQFF
>TRBV25-1|TRBJ2-7
CASSERMSGRNSYEQYF
>TRBV7-6|TRBJ1-2
CASSPRGSANYGYTF
>TRBV25-1|TRBJ2-7
CASSPRRQGRDEQYF
>TRBV9|TRBJ2-5
CASSVRTGMGETQYF
>TRBV7-3|TRBJ2-2
CASSSKSRVAGAPGTGELFF
>TRBV7-2|TRBJ2-7
CASSLARRSTYEQYF
>TRBV5-5|TRBJ2-1
CASSYDYNEQFF
>TRBV7-9|TRBJ1-1
CASSSAVEAFF
>TRBV10-3|TRBJ2-1
CAIRFGDYPYNEQFF
>TRBV5-1|TRBJ2-2
CASSPGLAGGSGELFF
>TRBV29-1|TRBJ1-2
CSTKFDGFYGYTF
>TRBV11-2|TRBJ2-1
CASSLGGGKNNEQFF
>TRBV6-5|TRBJ1-2
CASSYRGTYGYTF
>TRBV10-3|TRBJ2-7
CAIRDTSYEQYF
>TRBV9|TRBJ2-7
CASSVGTGPSSYEQYF
>TRBV11-2|TRBJ2-5
CASSSLGSFFGETQYF
>TRBV7-9|TRBJ1-3
CASSLMTDGNTIYF
>TRBV18|TRBJ2-5
CASSPQPIAGKGETQYF
>TRBV9|TRBJ2-7
CASSAPLGQMYF
>TRBV18|TRBJ2-1
CASSPLPSGNNEQFF
>TRBV14|TRBJ1-1
CASSQRQGTLGAEAFF
>TRBV9|TRBJ1-4
CASSVITGEKLFF
>TRBV2|TRBJ2-7
CANRGDASIYGRGESYEQYF
>TRBV28|TRBJ1-3
CASNPTEEWNTIYF
>TRBV11-2|TRBJ1-4
CASSLFAFDGTTNEKLFF
>TRBV7-2|TRBJ1-1
CASSLNWRGFTEAFF
>TRBV18|TRBJ2-7
CASSPQGDSGEQYF
>TRBV30|TRBJ1-1
CAWSVRGIEAFF
>TRBV25-1|TRBJ2-7
CASTPDGYEQYF
>TRBV4-2|TRBJ1-5
CASSQDQGRGNQPQHF
>TRBV5-1|TRBJ1-2
CASSYDRSQGYTF
>TRBV7-2|TRBJ2-3
CASSLYAQDTQYF
>TRBV5-1|TRBJ2-5
CASSSGWETQYF
>TRBV7-2|TRBJ2-7
CASSLGGDFSYEQYF
>TRBV6-5|TRBJ2-7
CASNHRLGVEQYF
>TRBV30|TRBJ2-1
CAWNWGHNNEQFF
>TRBV25-1|TRBJ1-1
CASSGPFGEALRAFF
>TRBV5-1|TRBJ2-7
CVSSGGVRVQGDEQYF
>TRBV29-1|TRBJ2-5
CSLRLAAETQYF
>TRBV7-2|TRBJ1-2
CASSSRTNRRGGYTF
>TRBV7-2|TRBJ1-2
CASSTQQGYYGYTF
>TRBV5-5|TRBJ2-7
CASTQTGTSAPSSYEQYF
>TRBV6-1|TRBJ2-5
CASTWTLGETQYF
>TRBV19|TRBJ2-5
CASSMRQGEETQYF
>TRBV27|TRBJ2-3
CASRLSGTDTQYF
>TRBV30|TRBJ1-5
CAWRGGNSNQPQHF
>TRBV11-2|TRBJ2-3
CASSLGPEGRDTQYF
>TRBV7-9|TRBJ2-7
CASSPRVSDRKKYEQYF
>TRBV5-1|TRBJ2-2
CASSRDRRRGTGELFF